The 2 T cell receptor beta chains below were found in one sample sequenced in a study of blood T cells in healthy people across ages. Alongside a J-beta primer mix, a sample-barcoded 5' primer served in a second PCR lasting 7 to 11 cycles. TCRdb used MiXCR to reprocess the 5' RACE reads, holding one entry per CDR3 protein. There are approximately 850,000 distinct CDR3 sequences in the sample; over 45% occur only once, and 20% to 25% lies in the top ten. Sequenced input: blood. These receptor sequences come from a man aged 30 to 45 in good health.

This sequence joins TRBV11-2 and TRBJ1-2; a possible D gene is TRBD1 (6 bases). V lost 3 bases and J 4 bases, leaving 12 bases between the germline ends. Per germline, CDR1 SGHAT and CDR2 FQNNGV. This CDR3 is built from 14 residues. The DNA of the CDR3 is TGTGCCAGCAGCTTCCACCGGGACATCTATGGCTACACCTTC. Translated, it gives CASSFHRDIYGYTF.

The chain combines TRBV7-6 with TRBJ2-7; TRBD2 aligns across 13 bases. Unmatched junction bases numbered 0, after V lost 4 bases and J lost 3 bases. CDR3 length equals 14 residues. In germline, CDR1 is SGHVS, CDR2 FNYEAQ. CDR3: CASSWTSGGYEQYF. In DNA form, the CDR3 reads TGTGCCAGCAGCTGGACTAGCGGGGGCTACGAGCAGTACTTC.